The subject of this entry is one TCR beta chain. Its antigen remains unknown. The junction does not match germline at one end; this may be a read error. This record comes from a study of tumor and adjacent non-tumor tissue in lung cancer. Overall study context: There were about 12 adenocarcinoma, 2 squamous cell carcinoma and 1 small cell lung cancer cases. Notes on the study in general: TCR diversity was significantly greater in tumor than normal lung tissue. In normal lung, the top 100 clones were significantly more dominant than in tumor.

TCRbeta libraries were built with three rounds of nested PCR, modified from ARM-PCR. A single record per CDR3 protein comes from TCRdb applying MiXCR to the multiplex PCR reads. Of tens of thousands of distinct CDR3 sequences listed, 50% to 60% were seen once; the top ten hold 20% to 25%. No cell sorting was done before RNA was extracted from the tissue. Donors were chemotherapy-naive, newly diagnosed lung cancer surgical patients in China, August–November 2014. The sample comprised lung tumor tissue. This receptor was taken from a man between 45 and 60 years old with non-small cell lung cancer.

This CDR3 reads CSGLDSYDYTF. The CDR3 region has the DNA TGCAGCGGATTGGACAGCTATGACTACACCTTC. The J gene is TRBJ1-2, the V gene TRBV29-1; a possible D gene is TRBD1 (6 bases). The CDR3 has 11 amino acids. Germline V lookup: CDR1 SQVTM, CDR2 ANQGSEA. The complete variable domain, with remaining parts taken from reference TRBV29-1 and TRBJ1-2, reads SAVISQKPSRDICQRGTSLTIQCQVDSQVTMMFWYRQQPGQSLTLIATANQGSEATYESGFVIDKFPISRPNLTFSTLTVSNMSPEDSSIYLCSGLDSYDYTFGSGTRLTVV.